One and the same sample provided the 18 T cell receptor beta chains below, sequenced in a study of molecular identifiers for immune sequencing clone quantification. TCRdb analysed the PCR reads with MiXCR anew, one entry per CDR3 protein. The table includes 460,000 or so distinct CDR3 sequences, roughly a fifth detected once. The sequenced material came from naive CD8+ T cells from blood, with Jurkat cell RNA spiked in. Documented subset: FACS-sorted CD8+CD4-CCR7+CD45RA+ naive T cells. The source of these receptors is a human donor in good health. Some libraries in this study had Jurkat cell RNA spiked in.

Ten or more counts support this clonotype. The rearrangement joins TRBV5-4 to TRBJ2-3; 9 nucleotides agree with TRBD1. This CDR3 region has 17 residues. The V segment lost 1 base and the J segment 2 bases; nucleotides outside the gene matches: 8. CDR1 SGHNT and CDR2 YYREEE come from the germline V gene (reference sequence). The CDR3 nucleotides read TGTGCCAGCAGCTTGCTGGGACAGGGAGGGCCCACAGATACGCAGTATTTT. Encoded protein: CASSLLGQGGPTDTQYF.

The table lists this clonotype with many counts. The V gene is TRBV27, the J gene TRBJ1-5; the D is unclear. Trimming removed 4 bases from V and 7 bases from J, with 11 bases in between. The CDR3 contains 13 residues. Germline V CDR1 and CDR2: MNHEY, SMNVEV (reference sequence). CDR3 region: CASSWGEWQPQHF. In DNA form, the CDR3 reads TGTGCCAGCAGTTGGGGAGAGTGGCAGCCCCAGCATTTT.

There are many counts of this clonotype. The CDR3 sequence: CASSQDIGFTDTQYF. The CDR3 DNA follows: TGCGCCAGCAGCCAAGATATTGGGTTCACAGATACGCAGTATTTT. V gene TRBV4-3 combines with J gene TRBJ2-3; D uncertain. V was trimmed by 0 bases and J by 2 bases, leaving 9 bases between them. The length of the CDR3 is 15 residues. Germline lookup yields CDR1 LGHNA and CDR2 YSLEER.

This clonotype has a handful of counts. The gene calls are TRBV19 and TRBJ2-2; TRBD2 matches 10 bases. Germline V CDR1 and CDR2: LNHDA, SQIVND (reference sequence). The CDR3 has 15 amino acids. Trimming at V came to 8 bases and at J to 6 bases, leaving 9 bases not matched to a gene. The CDR3 reads CASSLGSGRAGELFF. Written as DNA, the CDR3 is TGTGCCAGTTCGCTCGGGAGCGGGAGGGCCGGGGAGCTGTTTTTT.

The V gene is TRBV9, the J gene TRBJ2-7; possibly TRBD1 for D (7 bases). The CDR3 covers 14 residues. V gave up 3 bases and J gave up 11 bases, with 21 bases separating them. Looked up from germline, CDR1 is SGDLS and CDR2 is YYNGEE. CDR3 sequence (DNA): TGTGCCAGCAGCGCCGCAGGGGGGTCGATGATTAAGTACTTC. This encodes CASSAAGGSMIKYF. Drawing the rest from reference TRBV9 and TRBJ2-7, the complete variable domain is DSGVTQTPKHLITATGQRVTLRCSPRSGDLSVYWYQQSLDQGLQFLIQYYNGEERAKGNILERFSAQQFPDLHSELNLSSLELGDSALYFCASSAAGGSMIKYFGPGTRLTVT.

With respect to this clonotype: With a much larger clone just one base away, this may be a read error. V gene TRBV9 combines with J gene TRBJ2-4, with D perhaps TRBD1 or TRBD2 (5 bases each). The CDR3 sequence is 14 residues long. Trimming shortened V by 2 bases and J by 6 bases, and 12 bases separated the two germline ends. In germline, CDR1 is SGDLS, CDR2 YYNGEE. The CDR3 region is CASSVDGARNIQYF. As DNA, the CDR3 is TGTGCCAGCAGCGTCGACGGGGCAAGAAACATTCAGTACTTC. Variable domain in full (rest from reference TRBV9 and TRBJ2-4): DSGVTQTPKHLITATGQRVTLRCSPRSGDLSVYWYQQSLDQGLQFLIQYYNGEERAKGNILERFSAQQFPDLHSELNLSSLELGDSALYFCASSVDGARNIQYFGAGTRLSVL.

Comment on this clonotype: Just one base apart from a much larger clone, this may be a read error. The J gene is TRBJ1-4, the V gene TRBV7-9; D gene ambiguous. The germline V gene encodes CDR1 SEHNR and CDR2 FQNEAQ (reference sequence). The CDR3 is made up of 12 amino acids. CDR3 protein: CASSPLGEKPFF. Here the CDR3 DNA reads TGTGCCAGCTCCCCACTGGGTGAAAAACCGTTTTTT.

Here the CDR3 DNA reads TGCGCCAGCAGCTTGGACGACAGGGCTTGGGGCACTGAAGCTTTCTTT. It yields the protein CASSLDDRAWGTEAFF. The chain recombines TRBV5-1 with TRBJ1-1; 7 nucleotides line up with TRBD1. V shed 0 bases and J 4 bases; nucleotides not matched to a gene: 9. CDR1 and CDR2 from the germline V gene are SGHRS and YFSETQ. The CDR3 is made up of 16 amino acids.

For this clonotype: The missing conserved phenylalanine or tryptophan at the end of this CDR3 makes a read error likely. The chain couples TRBV5-1 to TRBJ2-7, with D perhaps matching TRBD2 (7 bases). There are 16 residues in the CDR3. CDR1 and CDR2 (germline): SGHRS, YFSETQ. V was trimmed by 5 bases and J by 1 base, leaving 19 bases between them. As DNA, the CDR3 is TGCGCCAGCAGGACCTACAGGGAGGGGGTGTCCTACGAGCAGTACTTA. Encoded protein: CASRTYREGVSYEQYL.

V gene TRBV14 combines with J gene TRBJ1-2; D unresolved. This CDR3 contains 15 residues. The germline V and J ends were trimmed by 1 base and 4 bases, with 13 bases remaining between them. Germline CDR1 and CDR2: SGHDN and FVKESK. This CDR3 reads CASSQVRGWPYGYTF. CDR3 DNA: TGTGCCAGCAGCCAAGTCCGGGGTTGGCCCTATGGCTACACCTTC.

This clonotype has ten or more counts. The chain links TRBV6-5 to TRBJ2-5; D is unresolved. Germline CDR1 is MNHEY and CDR2 is SVGAGI. This CDR3 spans 12 amino acids. V lost 2 bases to trimming and J lost 5 bases, with 6 bases between them. The CDR3: CASSYGLETQYF. CDR3 DNA sequence: TGTGCCAGCAGTTACGGTTTGGAGACCCAGTACTTC.

This clonotype showed up many times. The chain joins TRBV5-5 to TRBJ2-5; D gene ambiguous. V lost 7 bases and J 5 bases, leaving 12 bases between the germline ends. The CDR3 covers 12 residues. CDR1 and CDR2 (germline): SGHKS, YYEKEE (reference sequence). The DNA for the CDR3 is TGTGCCAGCGGGGAAAGGGCTGAGACCCAGTACTTC. It yields the protein CASGERAETQYF. Complete variable domain (other parts from reference TRBV5-5 and TRBJ2-5): DAGVTQSPTHLIKTRGQQVTLRCSPISGHKSVSWYQQVLGQGPQFIFQYYEKEERGRGNFPDRFSARQFPNYSSELNVNALLLGDSALYLCASGERAETQYFGPGTRLLVL.

The chain employs TRBV19 and TRBJ1-5; D uncertain. Trimming took 3 bases from V and 4 from J, leaving 7 bases between them. The CDR3 loop spans 13 amino acids. CDR1 LNHDA and CDR2 SQIVND come from the germline V gene (reference sequence). DNA for the CDR3: TGTGCCAGTAGTATGGCCGGGAATCAGCCCCAGCATTTT. Translation: CASSMAGNQPQHF. Supplemented by reference TRBV19 and TRBJ1-5, the full variable domain reads DGGITQSPKYLFRKEGQNVTLSCEQNLNHDAMYWYRQDPGQGLRLIYYSQIVNDFQKGDIAEGYSVSREKKESFPLTVTSAQKNPTAFYLCASSMAGNQPQHFGDGTRLSIL.

V and J are TRBV28 and TRBJ2-5; D uncertain. CDR1 and CDR2 from the germline V gene are MDHEN and SYDVKM. CDR3 length: 12 residues. Deletions cut 3 bases from V and 4 bases from J, with 6 bases between. The CDR3 sequence is CASSFVAETQYF. The CDR3 nucleotides read TGTGCCAGCAGTTTCGTCGCAGAGACCCAGTACTTC.

There are a few counts of this clonotype. The rearrangement joins TRBV29-1 to TRBJ2-1, with D uncertain. The CDR3 totals 16 residues. V lost 2 bases and J 9 bases, leaving 23 bases between the germline ends. CDR1 is SQVTM, CDR2 ANQGSEA, per germline. The chain's CDR3 is CSVESTPGHIVPEQFF. The CDR3 coding sequence is TGCAGCGTTGAATCGACCCCCGGTCATATTGTTCCTGAGCAGTTCTTC.

This chain joins TRBV30 and TRBJ2-1; D is possibly TRBD1 or TRBD2 (6 bases each). The CDR3 is made up of 12 amino acids. V gave up 4 bases and J gave up 9 bases, with 13 bases separating them. Germline V lookup: CDR1 GTSNPN, CDR2 SVGIG (reference sequence). The CDR3 DNA is TGTGCCTGGAACTCGGGGGCGGTTGAGCAGTTCTTC. It translates to CAWNSGAVEQFF.

The rearrangement links TRBV25-1 to TRBJ2-7; 7 positions match TRBD1. With V trimmed by 3 bases and J by 3 bases, 8 bases remained unmatched. The V gene's germline CDR1 is MGHDK and CDR2 SYGVNS. The CDR3 sequence is 15 residues long. Here the CDR3 DNA reads TGTGCCAGCAGTGACCCACACAGGGGTTACTACGAGCAGTACTTC. Protein sequence: CASSDPHRGYYEQYF.

This clonotype was recorded at least ten times. The chain employs TRBV27 and TRBJ2-3, with 12 bases that match TRBD2. This CDR3 region has 18 residues. In germline, CDR1 is MNHEY, CDR2 SMNVEV (reference sequence). Unmatched junction bases numbered 13, after V lost 5 bases and J lost 4 bases. CDR3 bases: TGTGCCAGCAGTCCGTTAACCCGGACTAGCGGGATCTCAGATACGCAGTATTTT. It encodes CASSPLTRTSGISDTQYF.